The 14 T cell receptor beta chains presented below share a single source sample, sequenced in a study of cytomegalovirus exposure and HLA in healthy donors. PCR primers comprised 60 Vbeta and 13 Jbeta primers. Repertoires were generated with immunoSEQ multiplex PCR, while TCRdb's copy carries only in-frame clones and drops some. The sample lists around 150,000 clones; approximately 9% were seen once. Sequencing was performed on PBMCs. Receptor source: a male donor in good health and CMV-seronegative.

The CDR3 nucleotides read TGTGCCAGTAGTATTGATCCGTCAGGGGCCTATCCCTATAGCAATCAGCCCCAGCATTTT. It encodes CASSIDPSGAYPYSNQPQHF. The chain has TRBV19 and TRBJ1-5; D is possibly TRBD1 (6 bases). CDR1 and CDR2 (germline): LNHDA, SQIVND (reference sequence). This CDR3 spans 20 amino acids. V lost 3 bases and J lost 0, with 24 bases in between.

The V call is TRBV29-1, the J call TRBJ2-2; maybe TRBD2 (5 bases). This CDR3 has 14 residues. CDR1 SQVTM and CDR2 ANQGSEA come from the germline V gene. Trimming cost V 6 bases and J 0 bases, with 11 bases left between them. The CDR3 sequence is CSVRPGTNTGELFF. The CDR3 DNA follows: TGCAGCGTACGCCCCGGGACGAACACCGGGGAGCTGTTTTTT.

The V call is TRBV7-2, the J call TRBJ2-7; TRBD2 matches at 9 bases. CDR1 SGHTA and CDR2 FQGNSA come from the germline V gene. The V gene end was trimmed by 2 bases and the J gene end by 5 bases; junction bases not matched to a gene: 4. CDR3 length equals 14 residues. The CDR3 reads CASSLRGRANEQYF. CDR3 sequence (DNA): TGTGCCAGCAGCTTACGCGGGAGGGCGAACGAGCAGTACTTC.

This clone appeared a few times. The V and J genes are TRBV2 and TRBJ2-3, with TRBD2 matching 7 bases. Trimming removed 2 bases from V and 4 bases from J; junction bases left unmatched: 0. This CDR3 is 13 amino acids long. Germline loops: CDR1 SNHLY, CDR2 FYNNEI. DNA of the CDR3: TGTGCCAGCAGTGAACTAGCGGCAGATACGCAGTATTTT. This translates into CASSELAADTQYF. The full variable domain, rest sourced from reference TRBV2 and TRBJ2-3, is EPEVTQTPSHQVTQMGQEVILRCVPISNHLYFYWYRQILGQKVEFLVSFYNNEISEKSEIFDDQFSVERPDGSNFTLKIRSTKLEDSAMYFCASSELAADTQYFGPGTRLTVL.

The chain links TRBV9 to TRBJ1-2; 7 nucleotides agree with TRBD1. Germline trimming cut 4 bases from V and 5 bases from J; bases unmatched to any gene: 8. The CDR3 contains 14 residues. Germline assignment: CDR1 SGDLS and CDR2 YYNGEE. CDR3 DNA sequence: TGTGCCAGCAGCCGATCTAGGGGGCGGTATGGCTACACCTTC. Translating it yields CASSRSRGRYGYTF.

The rearrangement links TRBV10-3 to TRBJ2-1; 9 bases are a match to TRBD1. V gave up 3 bases and J gave up 8 bases; unmatched junction bases: 2. This CDR3 spans 13 amino acids. Germline loops: CDR1 ENHRY, CDR2 SYGVKD. The CDR3 here is CAISERDRDEQFF. The CDR3 bases are TGTGCCATCAGTGAACGGGACAGGGATGAGCAGTTCTTC.

There are a few counts of this clone. CDR3 nucleotide sequence: TGTGCCAGCAGTTACGGGACAGTGAACACTGAAGCTTTCTTT. It specifies CASSYGTVNTEAFF. The chain combines TRBV6-5 with TRBJ1-1, with 7 nucleotides matching TRBD1. The J segment lost 0 bases and the V segment lost 2 bases, leaving 0 bases of the junction unmatched. The CDR3 consists of 14 residues. Germline CDR1 is MNHEY and CDR2 is SVGAGI.

This clone was observed a few times. This chain joins TRBV5-6 and TRBJ2-7; no reliable D call. The CDR3 consists of 13 residues. The V gene lost 2 bases and the J gene lost 3 bases, with 9 bases spanning the gap. Germline values: CDR1 SGHDT, CDR2 YYEEEE. CDR3 nucleotide sequence: TGTGCCAGCAGCTTAGCGCAGTACTACGAGCAGTACTTC. Amino acids: CASSLAQYYEQYF.

This clone has only a few counts. The chain employs TRBV5-1 and TRBJ2-7; 11 bases align to TRBD2. There are 15 residues in the CDR3. Trimming removed 4 bases from V and 1 base from J; junction bases left unmatched: 4. Germline V lookup: CDR1 SGHRS, CDR2 YFSETQ. For the CDR3, the DNA is TGCGCCAGCAGCGCTACTAGCGGGGGATCCTACGAGCAGTACTTC. Its protein is CASSATSGGSYEQYF. The full variable domain, completed using reference TRBV5-1 and TRBJ2-7, is KAGVTQTPRYLIKTRGQQVTLSCSPISGHRSVSWYQQTPGQGLQFLFEYFSETQRNKGNFPGRFSGRQFSNSRSEMNVSTLELGDSALYLCASSATSGGSYEQYFGPGTRLTVT.

In this sample, this clone turned up a few times. The gene calls are TRBV5-5 and TRBJ2-6; 12 positions match TRBD1. This CDR3 is built from 18 residues. Germline V lookup: CDR1 SGHKS, CDR2 YYEKEE (reference sequence). After removal of 5 bases from V and 1 base from J, the junction contained 7 bases not matched to a gene. The CDR3 sequence: CASSFPGQGASGANVLTF. CDR3 DNA sequence: TGTGCCAGCAGTTTTCCGGGACAGGGGGCTTCTGGGGCCAACGTCCTGACTTTC. The full variable domain, in which reference TRBV5-5 and TRBJ2-6 provide the parts outside the CDR3, is DAGVTQSPTHLIKTRGQQVTLRCSPISGHKSVSWYQQVLGQGPQFIFQYYEKEERGRGNFPDRFSARQFPNYSSELNVNALLLGDSALYLCASSFPGQGASGANVLTFGAGSRLTVL.

There are a few counts of this clone. The gene calls are TRBV6-5 and TRBJ1-1; D is perhaps TRBD1 (5 bases). The V gene lost 4 bases and the J gene lost 1 base, with 13 bases spanning the gap. CDR3 length: 15 residues. Germline lookup yields CDR1 MNHEY and CDR2 SVGAGI. CDR3 in amino acids: CASSFDGHPNTEAFF. The CDR3 DNA follows: TGTGCCAGCAGTTTCGACGGACACCCGAACACTGAAGCTTTCTTT.

In this sample, this clone turned up a few times. The chain combines TRBV4-3 with TRBJ2-7; 9 bases are a match to TRBD2. The CDR3 contains 15 residues. The germline V gene encodes CDR1 LGHNA and CDR2 YSLEER. V shed 4 bases and J 3 bases; nucleotides not matched to a gene: 7. This CDR3 is CASSPIAGEGYEQYF. The CDR3 DNA reads TGCGCCAGCAGCCCGATAGCGGGGGAGGGCTACGAGCAGTACTTC.

This clone has just a few counts. J is TRBJ2-1 and V is TRBV5-1, with D uncertain. CDR3 length equals 17 residues. Germline values: CDR1 SGHRS, CDR2 YFSETQ. Trimming took off 4 bases at V and 1 base at J, with 18 bases between the two ends. The CDR3 DNA reads TGCGCCAGCAGCGGGCGACCAGCCCCACTTTCCTACAATGAGCAGTTCTTC. The encoded protein is CASSGRPAPLSYNEQFF.

This clone occurred a few times. The chain carries TRBV30 and TRBJ1-4; no firm D call. The CDR3 sequence is 12 residues long. Germline V CDR1 and CDR2: GTSNPN, SVGIG (reference sequence). V dropped 1 base and J dropped 7 bases, with 7 bases sitting between them. As DNA, the CDR3 is TGTGCCTGGAGTGGCATCGGTGAAAAACTGTTTTTT. This translates into CAWSGIGEKLFF.